This T cell receptor (beta chain) is drawn from a study of regulatory T cells in long-lasting Graves disease. TCR beta libraries were built with iRepertoire HTBI primers and Arm-PCR of CDR3 regions. Using its own MiXCR run on the multiplex PCR reads, TCRdb lists one record per CDR3 protein. In the table there are about 420,000 distinct CDR3 sequences, 16% of which are singletons. This CDR3 spans 16 amino acids. V trimming: 3 bases; J trimming: 0 bases; junction bases outside the gene matches: 5. Time point here: newly diagnosed GD, antithyroid drugs for less than 3 months. With RNA extracted from PBMCs as input, the TCR library was made. Each patient gave around 9.7 milliliters of EDTA-anticoagulated peripheral blood. This clonotype has ten or more counts. This same sample was also part of a study on T cells in Graves' hyperthyroidism and ophthalmopathy. In that study: Among clonotypes expanded in thyroid above 0.001, most were also found in blood.

The sample here was peripheral blood mononuclear cells (PBMCs), taken at new diagnosis, from a patient treated with antithyroid drugs. The chain employs TRBV12-3 or TRBV12-4 and TRBJ1-1; 9 positions match TRBD1. This clonotype originated in a woman aged 18-29 years with Graves disease. The DNA of the CDR3 is TGTGCCAGCAGTTTTAGGACAGGGGCGATGAACACTGAAGCTTTCTTT. It encodes CASSFRTGAMNTEAFF.